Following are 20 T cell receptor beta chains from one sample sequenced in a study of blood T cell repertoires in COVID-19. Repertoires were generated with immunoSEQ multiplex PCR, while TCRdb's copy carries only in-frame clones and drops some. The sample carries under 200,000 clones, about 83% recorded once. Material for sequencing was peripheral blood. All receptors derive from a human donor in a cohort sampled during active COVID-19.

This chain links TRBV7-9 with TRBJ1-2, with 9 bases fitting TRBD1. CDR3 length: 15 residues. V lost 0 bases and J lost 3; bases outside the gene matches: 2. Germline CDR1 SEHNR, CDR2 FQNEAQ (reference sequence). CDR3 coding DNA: TGTGCCAGCAGCTTAGCGGGGACAGGGTACTATGGCTACACCTTC. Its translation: CASSLAGTGYYGYTF. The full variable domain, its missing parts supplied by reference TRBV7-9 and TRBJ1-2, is DTGVSQNPRHKITKRGQNVTFRCDPISEHNRLYWYRQTLGQGPEFLTYFQNEAQLEKSRLLSDRFSAERPKGSFSTLEIQRTEQGDSAMYLCASSLAGTGYYGYTFGSGTRLTVV.

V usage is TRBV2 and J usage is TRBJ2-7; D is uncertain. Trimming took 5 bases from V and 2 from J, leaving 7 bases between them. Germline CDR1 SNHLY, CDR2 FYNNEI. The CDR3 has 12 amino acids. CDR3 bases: TGTGCCAGCAGTTTCAGTCCCTACGAGCAGTACTTC. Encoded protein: CASSFSPYEQYF.

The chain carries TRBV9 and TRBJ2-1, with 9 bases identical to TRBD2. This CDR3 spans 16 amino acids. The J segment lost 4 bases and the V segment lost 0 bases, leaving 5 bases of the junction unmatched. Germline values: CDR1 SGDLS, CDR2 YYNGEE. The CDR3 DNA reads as TGTGCCAGCAGCGTAGGAACTAGCGGGCCTTACAATGAGCAGTTCTTC. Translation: CASSVGTSGPYNEQFF.

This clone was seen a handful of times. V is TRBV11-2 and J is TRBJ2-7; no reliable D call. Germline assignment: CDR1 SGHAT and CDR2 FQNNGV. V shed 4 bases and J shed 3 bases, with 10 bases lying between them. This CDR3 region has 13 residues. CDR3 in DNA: TGTGCCAGCAGCTCCGTTGGGCACTACGAGCAGTACTTC. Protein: CASSSVGHYEQYF.

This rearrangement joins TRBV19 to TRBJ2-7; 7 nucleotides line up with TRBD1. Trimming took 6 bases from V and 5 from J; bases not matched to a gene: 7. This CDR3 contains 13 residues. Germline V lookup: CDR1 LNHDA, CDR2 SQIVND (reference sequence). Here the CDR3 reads CASRSTGSHEQYF. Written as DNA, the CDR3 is TGTGCCAGTAGATCGACAGGGAGCCACGAGCAGTACTTC.

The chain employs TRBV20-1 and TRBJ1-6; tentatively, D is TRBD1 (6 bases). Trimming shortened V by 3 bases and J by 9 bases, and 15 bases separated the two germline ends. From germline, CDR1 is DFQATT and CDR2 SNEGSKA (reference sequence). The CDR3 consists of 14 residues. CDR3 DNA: TGCAGTGCTAGTCCAGGGGCTCGGGGTTCACCCCTCCACTTT. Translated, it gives CSASPGARGSPLHF.

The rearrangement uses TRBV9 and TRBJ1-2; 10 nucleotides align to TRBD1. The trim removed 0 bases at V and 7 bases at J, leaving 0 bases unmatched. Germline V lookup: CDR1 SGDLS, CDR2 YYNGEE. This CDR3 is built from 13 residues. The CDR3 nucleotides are TGTGCCAGCAGCGTAGGGGACAGGGGTGGCTACACCTTC. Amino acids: CASSVGDRGGYTF.

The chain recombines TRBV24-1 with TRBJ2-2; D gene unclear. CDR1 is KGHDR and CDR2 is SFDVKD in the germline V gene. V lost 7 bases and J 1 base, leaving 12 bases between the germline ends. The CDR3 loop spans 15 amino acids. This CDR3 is CATSRPDLNTGELFF. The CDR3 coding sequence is TGTGCCACCAGCCGGCCAGACTTGAACACCGGGGAGCTGTTTTTT.

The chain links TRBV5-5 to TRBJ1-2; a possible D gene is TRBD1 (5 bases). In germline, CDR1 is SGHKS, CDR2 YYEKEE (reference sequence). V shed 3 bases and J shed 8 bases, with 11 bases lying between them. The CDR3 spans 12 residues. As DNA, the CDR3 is TGTGCCAGCAGCTCCAACAGGCGAGGCTACACCTTC. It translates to CASSSNRRGYTF.

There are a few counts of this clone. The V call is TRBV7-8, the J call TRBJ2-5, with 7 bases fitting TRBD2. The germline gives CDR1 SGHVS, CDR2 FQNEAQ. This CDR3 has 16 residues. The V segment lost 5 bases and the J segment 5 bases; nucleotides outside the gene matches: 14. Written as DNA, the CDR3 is TGTGCCAGCAGCCCCCCCTTGCGGGAGACCCGGGAGACCCAGTACTTC. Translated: CASSPPLRETRETQYF.

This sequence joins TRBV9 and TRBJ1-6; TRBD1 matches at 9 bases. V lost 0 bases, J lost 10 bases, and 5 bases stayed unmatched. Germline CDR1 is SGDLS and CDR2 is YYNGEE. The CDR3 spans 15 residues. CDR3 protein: CASSVGETGGSPLHF. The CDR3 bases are TGTGCCAGCAGCGTAGGGGAGACAGGGGGATCACCCCTCCACTTT.

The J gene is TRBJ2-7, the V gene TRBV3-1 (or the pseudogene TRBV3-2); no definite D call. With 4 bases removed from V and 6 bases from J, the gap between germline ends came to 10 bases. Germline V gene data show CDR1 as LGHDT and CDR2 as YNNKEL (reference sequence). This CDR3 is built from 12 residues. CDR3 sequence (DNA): TGTGCCAGCAGCCCGTCCGGCGGCGAGCAGTACTTC. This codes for CASSPSGGEQYF.

As DNA, the CDR3 is TGCGCCAGCAGTGAGGAGAGAGCACCCTACGAGCAGTACTTC. This sequence encodes CASSEERAPYEQYF. The V and J genes are TRBV10-1 and TRBJ2-7; unclear D gene. The germline V gene has CDR1 WNHNN and CDR2 SYGVQD (reference sequence). The CDR3 consists of 14 residues. Trimming took 2 bases from V and 2 from J, leaving 10 bases between them.

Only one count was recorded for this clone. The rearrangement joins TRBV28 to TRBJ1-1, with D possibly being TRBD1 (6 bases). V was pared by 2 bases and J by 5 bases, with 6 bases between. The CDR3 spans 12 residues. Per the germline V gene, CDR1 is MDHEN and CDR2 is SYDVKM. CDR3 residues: CASSLGQTEAFF. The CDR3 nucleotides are TGTGCCAGCAGTTTAGGACAGACTGAAGCTTTCTTT.

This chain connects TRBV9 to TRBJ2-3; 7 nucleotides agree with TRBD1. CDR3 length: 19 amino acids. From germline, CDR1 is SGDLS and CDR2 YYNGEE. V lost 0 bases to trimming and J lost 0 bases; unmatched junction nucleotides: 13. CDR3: CASSVEGRATGMSTDTQYF. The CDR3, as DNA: TGTGCCAGCAGCGTAGAGGGGAGAGCGACAGGGATGAGCACAGATACGCAGTATTTT.

CDR3 sequence: CASSPGGRGKNIQYF. CDR3 sequence (DNA): TGTGCCAGCAGCCCGGGTGGTAGGGGGAAAAACATTCAGTACTTC. The chain uses TRBV7-6 and TRBJ2-4, with a tentative D call TRBD1 (6 bases). V lost 5 bases and J lost 4, with 15 bases in between. CDR3 length: 15 residues. Per germline, CDR1 SGHVS and CDR2 FNYEAQ.

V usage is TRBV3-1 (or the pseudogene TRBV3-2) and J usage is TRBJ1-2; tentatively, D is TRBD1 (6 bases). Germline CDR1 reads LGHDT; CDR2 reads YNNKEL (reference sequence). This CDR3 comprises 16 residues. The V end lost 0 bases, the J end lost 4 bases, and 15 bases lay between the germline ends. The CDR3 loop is CASSQEWAGVVYGYTF. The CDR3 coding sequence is TGTGCCAGCAGCCAAGAATGGGCAGGGGTGGTCTATGGCTACACCTTC.

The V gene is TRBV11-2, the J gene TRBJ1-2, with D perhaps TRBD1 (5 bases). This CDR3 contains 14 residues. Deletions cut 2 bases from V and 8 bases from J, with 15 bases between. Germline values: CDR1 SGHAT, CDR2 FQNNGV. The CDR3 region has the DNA TGTGCCAGCAGCTTATCCAGGGTGCCCTTCGGCTACACCTTC. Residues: CASSLSRVPFGYTF.

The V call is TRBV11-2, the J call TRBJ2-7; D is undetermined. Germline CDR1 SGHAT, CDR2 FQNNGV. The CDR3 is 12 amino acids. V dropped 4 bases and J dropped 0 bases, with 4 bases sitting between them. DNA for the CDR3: TGTGCCAGCAGCTCATCCTCCTACGAGCAGTACTTC. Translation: CASSSSSYEQYF. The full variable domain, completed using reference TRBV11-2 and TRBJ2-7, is EAGVAQSPRYKIIEKRQSVAFWCNPISGHATLYWYQQILGQGPKLLIQFQNNGVVDDSQLPKDRFSAERLKGVDSTLKIQPAKLEDSAVYLCASSSSSYEQYFGPGTRLTVT.

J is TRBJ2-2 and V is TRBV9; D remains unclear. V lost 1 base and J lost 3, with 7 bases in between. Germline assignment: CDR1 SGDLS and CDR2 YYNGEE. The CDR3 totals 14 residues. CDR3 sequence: CASSVFPDTGELFF. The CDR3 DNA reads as TGTGCCAGCAGCGTATTTCCTGACACCGGGGAGCTGTTTTTT.